This note documents a single T cell receptor (beta chain) sequence. In this sample, this clonotype turned up a few times. The specificity of this receptor is unknown. No much larger clonotype is one base removed from it; base qualities were not supplied. From a lookup of the germline V gene (reference sequence), CDR1 and CDR2 are PRHDT and FYEKMQ. The CDR3 measures 16 amino acids from cysteine to phenylalanine. Kept here is only the CDR3 DNA, which spans 48 bases and is read in frame from base 1. V and J are trimmed by 5 bases and 5 bases, and the gene matches miss 8 bases of the junction. This sample is part of a study of regulatory T cells in long-lasting Graves disease (dated by TCRdb to the early 2020s). Concerning the study at large: Antithyroid drugs had been taken for less than 3 months by newly diagnosed Graves' disease patients. Patients with persistent Graves' disease were compared with patients with newly diagnosed Graves' disease using TCR sequencing and RNA sequencing of peripheral blood. The study was registered as a clinical trial and conducted in China. A total of 33 samples were covered by TCR sequencing, comprising approximately 13 persistent and around 20 newly diagnosed Graves' disease patients. What the study reported, not specific to this receptor: The authors acknowledged the small sample size as a limitation that may reduce accuracy. The study examined only peripheral blood because the primary lesion, thyroid tissue, could not be accessed. More public clonotypes were shared among persistent patients (2,741) than among newly diagnosed patients (966). Sequencing and analysis were restricted to the TCR beta chain. TRBV28, TRBJ1-2 and TRBJ2-5 were preferentially used in persistent disease, while TRBV20-1 and TRBJ2-1 were favored in newly diagnosed disease. Compared with newly diagnosed patients, patients with persistent Graves' disease had lower TCR Shannon entropy and fewer highly expanded clones, which suggests clonal expansion.

What the time point label conveys for this sample: newly diagnosed GD, antithyroid drugs for less than 3 months. RNA was extracted from PBMCs in TRIzol for both TCR sequencing and RNA sequencing. Graves' disease was diagnosed according to American Thyroid Association guidelines. Patients were recruited from an endocrinology department in Xi'an, China. Each patient gave 7 to 9.5 milliliters of peripheral blood, collected in an EDTA anticoagulant tube. Ficoll Paque Plus density gradient separation was used to isolate PBMCs, and no additional T cell sorting was done. RNA quality was checked with an Agilent 2100 Bioanalyzer and agarose gel, and concentration with a NanoDrop 2000. Preparation of the library involved multiplex PCR. The sample was run on an Illumina HiSeq 4000. To build TCR beta libraries, CDR3 regions were amplified by Arm-PCR using iRepertoire HTBI primers. Before sequencing, the PCR products went through gel purification. As for how the authors treated the data: Across samples, 60 to 70 TRBV and roughly 13 TRBJ segments were identified and used for gene usage analysis of CDR3 amino acid clonotypes. Filtered high-quality paired reads were merged into contigs using COPE and FqMerger. BLAST was used to align contigs to the IMGT TRBV, TRBD and TRBJ reference genes, and CDR3 was defined following IMGT. Highly expanded clones were defined as clonotypes with a frequency above 0.1%. Shannon entropy served as the measure of repertoire diversity, while the Gini coefficient captured V-J evenness. Public clonotypes were defined as clonotypes shared by more than one individual. The public reads were run again by TCRdb, first through fastp at Q25 and then through MiXCR, and only productive beta chains were kept. Every CDR3 protein is listed once, alongside the most common genes and DNA of its rows. TCRdb's processing, not the study's, gives the V and J calls here. Counted in this sample were 550,000 or so distinct CDR3 sequences; more than 10% of them appeared once. The ten largest clones take up around 9.3% of the sample.

The same sample was also used in a study of T cells in Graves' hyperthyroidism and ophthalmopathy. The second study also describes: A patient counted as having stable Graves' hyperthyroidism if no progression to ophthalmopathy occurred over 18 months of follow-up. Hyperthyroidism patients were newly diagnosed, with disease duration under 2 months, and aged 18 to 65 years. Patients with uncontrolled infections, other autoimmune diseases, pregnancy or lactation were excluded. Diagnoses were established on the basis of clinical symptoms, serum thyroxine and TRAb, thyroid ultrasound, and orbital computed tomography. For the first round of RT-PCR on the TCR CDR3, the HTBI primer set was used together with the Qiagen OneStep RT-PCR kit. Blood samples also contained most of the expanded thyroid clonotypes (frequency above 0.001), which suggests that blood repertoires may reflect thyroid immune responses. A model built on a 13 V-J signature distinguished ophthalmopathy from stable hyperthyroidism, reaching 85% to 90% sensitivity and about 81% specificity in cross-validation and 80%/75% in testing. In validation, progression to ophthalmopathy was predicted by the model with nearly 71% sensitivity and approximately 78% specificity, a median of approximately 6.5 months before onset. TCR V-J signatures able to tell the groups apart were searched for in a discovery cohort of 90 to 100 patients, of whom 40 to 45 had Graves' ophthalmopathy and about 60 had stable Graves' hyperthyroidism. An independent validation cohort of under 20 hyperthyroidism patients and more than 15 patients who later progressed to ophthalmopathy tested prospective prediction of ophthalmopathy. The 100 or so discovery patients were divided at random into training and test sets in a 7:3 ratio. In addition, the study compared T-cell repertoires in thyroid tissue and in blood from six Graves' hyperthyroidism patients. Following sampling, methimazole starting at 30 mg daily was given to hyperthyroidism patients, and high-dose intravenous methylprednisolone was given to ophthalmopathy patients. Libraries were constructed in a second round of multiplex PCR, after which size selection and purification were performed. Sequencing of the libraries was done on an Illumina HiSeq2000 using paired-end 100 bp reads. Raw data were processed with SOAPnuke, discarding reads with adapters, uncalled bases, mean Phred below 15, or no exact constant-primer or identifier match. COPE v1.2.5 was used to merge the high-quality paired reads, and each unique nucleotide sequence was defined as a clonotype. MiTCR v1.1 was used to align the clonotypes against IMGT TRBV, TRBD and TRBJ reference segments. The analysis included only V-J combinations with a frequency above 0.0001, which together covered 99% to 99.2% of the repertoires. A TCS score was defined as the ratio of F50 (clonal expansion) to E x V (chaos), with BLOSUM62-based TCRdist applied between CDR3 peptides within each V-J. Welch's t-statistics and random forest reduced roughly 500 V-J features to 10 to 15, which were used in a naive Bayes classifier (R e1071). No statistical method was used to fix the sample size in advance, and group allocation was not hidden from the investigators. The paper reports TCR Vbeta CDR3 sequencing of roughly 140 peripheral blood samples: around 45 ophthalmopathy, roughly 74 hyperthyroidism and about 17 progressor patients.

The source is a woman aged 30 to 39 with Graves disease. Donor details come from another sample of the same person, matched by shared clones. The source was peripheral blood mononuclear cells (PBMCs), collected at new diagnosis, from a patient treated with antithyroid drugs. The chain is encoded by TRBV13 joined to TRBJ2-1; TRBD1 lines up with 11 middle nucleotides. At the DNA level, the sequence is TGTGCCAGCAGCCATCGGACAGGGGGCTCAAACAATGAGCAGTTCTTC. Protein translation: CASSHRTGGSNNEQFF. The entire variable domain, with the stretches around the CDR3 drawn from the reference TRBV13 and TRBJ2-1 proteins, is AAGVIQSPRHLIKEKRETATLKCYPIPRHDTVYWYQQGPGQDPQFLISFYEKMQSDKGSIPDRFSAQQFSDYHSELNMSSLELGDSALYFCASSHRTGGSNNEQFFGPGTRLTVL.